These 20 T cell receptor beta chains were all obtained from the same sample, sequenced in a study of T-cell reconstitution after alpha-beta-depleted transplantation in children. As it was prepared, the TCRbeta library received unique molecular identifiers. MiXCR, run by TCRdb on the PCR reads, gives a single entry per CDR3 protein. The top ten hold 13% to 15% of the sample, which has 540,000 or so distinct CDR3 sequences, 23% seen once. The specimen comprised PBMCs, mostly from graft donor cells, sampled 360 days after TCRalphabeta/CD19-depleted stem cell transplant. These receptors all stem from a boy in the first two years of life who had a stem cell transplant for acute myeloid leukemia, so the T cells may come from the graft donor.

The gene calls are TRBV6-2 or TRBV6-3 and TRBJ2-3; 7 bases match TRBD1. Per the germline V gene, CDR1 is MNHEY and CDR2 is SVGEGT. The CDR3 length is 21 residues. With 3 bases clipped from V and 2 bases from J, the junction kept 23 bases outside the gene matches. The CDR3 bases are TGTGCCAGCAGTTATTCCCGACAGGGAGTGACTGCGGACATGAACACAGATACGCAGTATTTT. Residues: CASSYSRQGVTADMNTDTQYF.

In this sample, this clonotype turned up a few times. V usage is TRBV15 and J usage is TRBJ2-3; 10 bases line up with TRBD1. This CDR3 spans 20 amino acids. Trimming removed 5 bases from V and 0 bases from J; junction bases left unmatched: 17. Germline lookup yields CDR1 LNHNV and CDR2 YYDKDF (reference sequence). The CDR3 protein is CATSGTGTGATILSTDTQYF. In DNA form, the CDR3 reads TGTGCCACCAGCGGCACCGGGACAGGGGCGACTATCCTCAGCACAGATACGCAGTATTTT.

CDR3 loop: CAWGLAGGQKTQYF. DNA for the CDR3: TGTGCCTGGGGGTTAGCGGGGGGCCAGAAGACCCAGTACTTC. The chain uses TRBV30 and TRBJ2-5, with 10 bases identical to TRBD2. The CDR3 covers 14 residues. CDR1 is GTSNPN, CDR2 SVGIG, per germline (reference sequence). The J segment lost 6 bases and the V segment lost 5 bases, leaving 9 bases of the junction unmatched.

The rearrangement uses TRBV27 and TRBJ2-2; a weak D match, TRBD1 (5 bases). Germline CDR1 MNHEY, CDR2 SMNVEV (reference sequence). The CDR3 is 13 residues long. The V end lost 7 bases, the J end lost 1 base, and 7 bases lay between the germline ends. CDR3 in amino acids: CASTTGNTGELFF. Here the CDR3 DNA reads TGTGCCAGCACAACAGGGAACACCGGGGAGCTGTTTTTT.

The table lists this clonotype with many counts. The chain employs TRBV12-3 or TRBV12-4 and TRBJ2-1; tentative D call: TRBD2 (7 bases). The CDR3 extends over 15 amino acids. V gave up 5 bases and J gave up 4 bases, with 15 bases separating them. The CDR3 here is CASSPGRGGYNEQFF. CDR3 DNA sequence: TGTGCCAGCAGTCCCGGTAGGGGGGGTTACAATGAGCAGTTCTTC.

The chain links TRBV29-1 to TRBJ2-3, with TRBD2 matching over 11 bases. Germline V CDR1 and CDR2: SQVTM, ANQGSEA. The CDR3 sequence is 14 residues long. With V trimmed by 3 bases and J by 3 bases, 2 bases remained unmatched. This CDR3 is CSVDTSGGTDTQYF. In DNA, the CDR3 is TGCAGCGTTGATACTAGCGGGGGAACAGATACGCAGTATTTT.

This clonotype was observed many times. The chain combines TRBV12-3 or TRBV12-4 with TRBJ2-1; D gene ambiguous. Trimming left V 7 bases short and J 6 bases short, with 16 bases between. CDR3 size: 14 residues. CDR3 sequence reads: CASIPVRGANEQFF. CDR3 sequence (DNA): TGTGCCAGCATCCCCGTGCGTGGAGCCAATGAGCAGTTCTTC.

V is TRBV11-1 and J is TRBJ2-5; TRBD2 might be the D (5 bases). V was clipped by 2 bases and J by 3 bases, with 7 bases between them. This CDR3 has 13 amino acids. Germline CDR1 SGHAT, CDR2 FQDESV (reference sequence). CDR3 in DNA: TGTGCCAGCAGCTTAAACGGGAAAGAGACCCAGTACTTC. Translating gives CASSLNGKETQYF.

The chain carries TRBV2 and TRBJ2-3; no clear D. CDR1 is SNHLY, CDR2 FYNNEI, per germline. The CDR3 runs to 14 residues. The ends were cut back, 3 bases at V and 5 bases at J, with 12 bases in the middle. CDR3 bases: TGTGCCAGCAGTGAGGGAAATATAGGAGATACGCAGTATTTT. This codes for CASSEGNIGDTQYF.

The chain carries TRBV6-1 and TRBJ2-5, with D uncertain. Trimming pared 6 bases from V and 5 bases from J, leaving 16 bases between. The CDR3 has 14 residues. CDR1 is MNHNS, CDR2 SASEGT, per germline. The CDR3 loop reads CASSDSLLGETQYF. The CDR3 DNA reads as TGTGCCAGCAGCGATTCACTCCTTGGCGAGACCCAGTACTTC.

This clonotype was seen ten or more times. This chain joins TRBV10-3 and TRBJ2-1, with D possibly TRBD2 on 6 matching bases. Trimming left V 0 bases short and J 10 bases short, with 10 bases between. The CDR3 contains 13 residues. The germline V gene has CDR1 ENHRY and CDR2 SYGVKD. The CDR3 nucleotides are TGTGCCATCAGTGAGTCGATTGGAGGGGAGCAGTTCTTC. Its protein product is CAISESIGGEQFF.

This clonotype was seen repeatedly, ten times or more. The J gene is TRBJ1-1, the V gene TRBV7-2, with D unclear. Germline CDR1 and CDR2: SGHTA and FQGNSA. The CDR3 is made up of 12 amino acids. The V and J ends lost 3 bases and 3 bases respectively, with 5 bases between them. The CDR3 region is CASSFEHTEAFF. CDR3 coding DNA: TGTGCCAGCAGCTTCGAGCACACTGAAGCTTTCTTT.

This chain's CDR3 is CASKRGNTEAFF. For the CDR3, the DNA is TGTGCCAGCAAGCGGGGGAACACTGAAGCTTTCTTT. The chain uses TRBV27 and TRBJ1-1; D is unresolved. Per germline, CDR1 MNHEY and CDR2 SMNVEV (reference sequence). The CDR3 runs to 12 residues. The V end was cut by 7 bases, the J end by 1 base, with 7 bases between.

The table lists this clonotype with a few counts. The chain links TRBV10-3 to TRBJ2-3; tentatively, D is TRBD1 (5 bases). The germline V gene encodes CDR1 ENHRY and CDR2 SYGVKD. This CDR3 region has 14 residues. V was pared by 5 bases and J by 2 bases, with 11 bases between. The CDR3 DNA sequence: TGTGCCATCAGTCCGACAGAGTTCACAGATACGCAGTATTTT. As protein: CAISPTEFTDTQYF.

In its sample, this clonotype was seen many times. The rearrangement uses TRBV5-1 and TRBJ2-7; D is unresolved. The germline CDR1 and CDR2 sequences are SGHRS and YFSETQ. This CDR3 is built from 12 residues. Trimming cost V 4 bases and J 3 bases, with 8 bases left between them. CDR3 region: CASSLSNYEQYF. The CDR3 region has the DNA TGCGCCAGCAGCCTGAGTAACTACGAGCAGTACTTC.

In this sample, this clonotype turned up a few times. The rearrangement links TRBV4-2 to TRBJ1-1; D call uncertain. V lost 0 bases, J lost 6 bases, and 8 bases lay in between. This CDR3 region has 13 residues. Germline V gives CDR1 LGHNA, CDR2 YNFKEQ. Here the CDR3 DNA reads TGTGCCAGCAGCCAAGAGCGCCGGTCTGAAGCTTTCTTT. This sequence encodes CASSQERRSEAFF.

This clonotype was counted many times. The CDR3, as DNA: TGTGCCAGCAGTGATATGGACAGGGGGCCGAATGAGCAGTTCTTC. Translating it yields CASSDMDRGPNEQFF. This sequence joins TRBV6-1 and TRBJ2-1; 11 nucleotides line up with TRBD1. Per the germline V gene, CDR1 is MNHNS and CDR2 is SASEGT. With V trimmed by 3 bases and J by 7 bases, 5 bases remained unmatched. The CDR3 extends over 15 amino acids.

The CDR3 coding sequence is TGTGCCAGCAGTCGGTCCCCCGGGGTGGGAGATACGCAGTATTTT. Translation gives CASSRSPGVGDTQYF. The rearrangement joins TRBV12-3 or TRBV12-4 to TRBJ2-3, with D tentatively TRBD2 (5 bases). The CDR3 consists of 15 residues. Trimming took 5 bases from V and 5 from J, leaving 17 bases between them.

The chain is built from TRBV2 and TRBJ2-7; TRBD1 aligns across 8 bases. Germline CDR1 and CDR2: SNHLY and FYNNEI. The CDR3 covers 14 residues. V dropped 6 bases and J dropped 4; count of bases not matched to a gene: 8. The DNA of the CDR3 is TGTGCCAGCAGGACGGACAGGGTAGTATACGAGCAGTACTTC. Protein product: CASRTDRVVYEQYF.

This chain links TRBV20-1 with TRBJ2-1; no clear D. Between the trimmed V and J ends, which lost 2 bases and 7 bases, there was a span of 12 bases. Germline CDR1 reads DFQATT; CDR2 reads SNEGSKA (reference sequence). The CDR3 runs 13 residues. CDR3 in amino acids: CSARILRRNEQFF. CDR3 DNA sequence: TGCAGTGCTAGAATCCTTCGGCGGAATGAGCAGTTCTTC.